This entry features one T cell receptor beta chain sequence. Its antigen is unidentified. The CDR3 is 16 amino acids. Per germline, CDR1 LGHDT and CDR2 YNNKEL (reference sequence). The ends lost 3 bases at V and 0 bases at J; junction bases unmatched: 3. Each CDR3 protein gets one entry after TCRdb re-called the reads with MiXCR. The sample includes about 830,000 distinct CDR3 sequences, roughly 33% of them seen just once. The record originates from a study of T cell repertoires in cytomegalovirus infection. Turning to the study itself: Newly reported HLA-C-restricted and thoroughly characterized HLA-B-restricted CMV epitopes were employed.

Study observations and caveats: The response measured ex vivo was dominated by TCR beta clonotypes (HLA-C-restricted and CMV-specific). Carriage of CMV together with the relevant HLA was identifiable through cumulative public TCR beta family frequency.

The chain carries TRBV3-1 and TRBJ2-3; TRBD2 aligns across 10 bases. Sequencing was performed on cultured CD8+ T cells from PBMCs, taken from culture after CMV antigen stimulation. The clonotype was recovered from a human donor in good health (CMV status not recorded). Some clones in this sample may be carry-over from other donors' samples. The CDR3 sequence: CASSHGAGGSTDTQYF. Here the CDR3 DNA reads TGTGCCAGCAGCCATGGAGCGGGGGGGAGCACAGATACGCAGTATTTT.